These 27 T cell receptor beta chains share one sample of origin, sequenced in a study of identical twins. TCRdb called the 5' RACE reads again in MiXCR, with one record for every CDR3 protein. Altogether about 470,000 distinct CDR3 sequences are present, roughly 26% being singletons, with the ten largest covering about 3%. Another study also made use of these data, one on T cells expressing NK-cell markers.

Sequencing was done on a sample of CD4+ T cells sorted from blood. Receptors originate from a woman aged 18-29 years in good health.

This clonotype occurred a few times. The V gene is TRBV4-3, the J gene TRBJ2-5; a possible D gene is TRBD1 (5 bases). Trimming removed 1 base at V and 1 base at J, with 10 bases between. CDR3 size: 15 residues. Per the germline V gene, CDR1 is LGHNA and CDR2 is YSLEER. The CDR3 nucleotides are TGCGCCAGCAGCCAAGTTTTAGGGGTCCAAGAGACCCAGTACTTC. It is translated as CASSQVLGVQETQYF.

In its sample, this clonotype was seen many times. One end of the junction varies from germline; a read error may be responsible. The CDR3: CASSFSGSTDTQYF. In DNA form, the CDR3 reads TGTGCCAGCAGTTTTAGCGGAAGCACAGATACGCAGTATTTT. The V gene is TRBV5-1, the J gene TRBJ2-3; D may be TRBD2 (6 bases). The CDR3 consists of 14 residues. Germline values: CDR1 SGHRS, CDR2 YFSETQ.

The chain recombines TRBV15 with TRBJ2-5, with a tentative D call TRBD2 (5 bases). The CDR3 is 15 amino acids. Germline V CDR1 and CDR2: LNHNV, YYDKDF (reference sequence). V was clipped by 0 bases and J by 5 bases, with 13 bases between them. The CDR3 reads CATSRDPGVRETQYF. The DNA for the CDR3 is TGTGCCACCAGCAGAGATCCCGGGGTTAGGGAGACCCAGTACTTC.

The chain carries TRBV20-1 and TRBJ2-3; D unclear. The germline CDR1 and CDR2 sequences are DFQATT and SNEGSKA (reference sequence). There are 11 residues in the CDR3. V lost 5 bases to trimming and J lost 3 bases, with 6 bases between them. DNA of the CDR3: TGCAGTGCTGTGATGACAGATACGCAGTATTTT. Its protein product is CSAVMTDTQYF.

This clonotype has only a few counts. The CDR3 region has the DNA TGTGCCAGCAGATTTACAGGGATCTACGAGCAGTACTTC. It translates to CASRFTGIYEQYF. This chain uses TRBV12-3 or TRBV12-4 with TRBJ2-7; perhaps TRBD1 as D (6 bases). Trimming cost V 6 bases and J 3 bases, with 12 bases left between them. The CDR3 runs to 13 residues.

A few counts support this clonotype. This rearrangement joins TRBV27 to TRBJ2-7, with no clear D. With 5 bases removed from V and 2 bases from J, the gap between germline ends came to 16 bases. Per germline, CDR1 MNHEY and CDR2 SMNVEV (reference sequence). The CDR3 length is 15 residues. The CDR3 reads CASSASSSAPYEQYF. The CDR3 DNA is TGTGCCAGCAGTGCCAGTAGCAGTGCCCCCTACGAGCAGTACTTC.

In its sample, this clonotype was seen a few times. The chain employs TRBV20-1 and TRBJ2-1; TRBD2 might be the D (5 bases). Trimming shortened V by 5 bases and J by 2 bases, and 16 bases separated the two germline ends. This CDR3 is 15 amino acids long. The germline CDR1 and CDR2 sequences are DFQATT and SNEGSKA (reference sequence). DNA of the CDR3: TGCAGTGCTCAAGTACTAGGCGGGCCCTACAATGAGCAGTTCTTC. This sequence encodes CSAQVLGGPYNEQFF.

The V gene is TRBV25-1, the J gene TRBJ1-6; D is undetermined. The CDR3 loop spans 12 amino acids. Germline CDR1 is MGHDK and CDR2 is SYGVNS. V lost 5 bases and J 9 bases, leaving 8 bases between the germline ends. The CDR3 bases are TGTGCCAGCAGTCGAACGTTTTCACCCCTCCACTTT. Translating it yields CASSRTFSPLHF.

The J gene is TRBJ2-3, the V gene TRBV5-1; 9 positions agree with TRBD2. The CDR3 has 17 amino acids. V was pared by 1 base and J by 0 bases, with 6 bases of the junction left unmatched. The V gene's germline CDR1 is SGHRS and CDR2 YFSETQ. The CDR3 is CASSLWASGASTDTQYF. The CDR3 DNA is TGCGCCAGCAGCTTGTGGGCTAGCGGGGCCAGCACAGATACGCAGTATTTT.

In this sample, this clonotype turned up a few times. The V and J genes are TRBV25-1 and TRBJ2-5; D unresolved. Germline V gives CDR1 MGHDK, CDR2 SYGVNS. The CDR3 is made up of 12 amino acids. Trimming stripped 4 bases from V and 2 bases from J, with 5 bases between. The CDR3 is CASSARQETQYF. CDR3 DNA: TGTGCCAGCAGTGCCCGTCAAGAGACCCAGTACTTC.

With regard to this clonotype: One base away lies a much larger clone, so this may be a sequencing read error. This chain links TRBV12-3 or TRBV12-4 with TRBJ2-2, with TRBD1 matching 8 bases. The CDR3 totals 14 residues. Germline trimming cut 6 bases from V and 1 base from J; bases unmatched to any gene: 1. CDR3 region: CASRGQGNTGELFF. In nucleotides, the CDR3 is TGTGCCAGCAGAGGACAGGGGAACACCGGGGAGCTGTTTTTT.

The chain links TRBV3-1 to TRBJ2-3; 8 bases are shared with TRBD2. V gave up 8 bases and J gave up 0 bases; unmatched junction bases: 13. The V gene's germline CDR1 is LGHDT and CDR2 YNNKEL (reference sequence). This CDR3 has 17 amino acids. The CDR3 sequence: CASGGRGAPTSTDTQYF. The CDR3 DNA is TGTGCCAGCGGGGGGCGGGGGGCCCCGACAAGCACAGATACGCAGTATTTT.

As DNA, the CDR3 is TGTGCCAGCAGCCTGGGACAGGGGGCGTCGGGTGAGCAGTACTTC. Amino acids: CASSLGQGASGEQYF. The rearrangement joins TRBV6-1 to TRBJ2-7; 12 positions agree with TRBD1. J gave up 7 bases and V 6 bases, and 10 bases lay outside the gene matches. Germline V gene sequence: CDR1 MNHNS, CDR2 SASEGT. The CDR3 length is 15 residues.

This clonotype was counted only a few times. The V and J genes are TRBV7-2 and TRBJ2-1; 7 bases fit TRBD2. V shed 6 bases, J shed 1 base, and the junction held 12 bases outside the gene matches. Looked up from germline, CDR1 is SGHTA and CDR2 is FQGNSA. The CDR3 is 17 residues long. In nucleotides, the CDR3 is TGTGCCAGCAGATGGTTGACTAGCCGCGGGTCCTACAATGAGCAGTTCTTC. Residues: CASRWLTSRGSYNEQFF.

The chain has TRBV7-2 and TRBJ2-5; D gene unclear. This CDR3 contains 15 residues. Germline CDR1 and CDR2: SGHTA and FQGNSA. V lost 9 bases to trimming and J lost 4 bases, with 21 bases between them. This CDR3 is CASKPTVHSRETQYF. DNA for the CDR3: TGTGCCAGTAAACCCACAGTCCATAGCAGAGAGACCCAGTACTTC.

In its sample, this clonotype was seen a few times. V is TRBV10-3 and J is TRBJ2-1; TRBD1 agrees at 11 bases. Germline CDR1 and CDR2: ENHRY and SYGVKD. V was clipped by 11 bases and J by 9 bases; unmatched bases: 15. The CDR3 is 15 amino acids. CDR3 bases: TGTGCCTCAAATGCGGGACAGGGGGTTCGTGGTGAGCAGTTCTTC. Its translation: CASNAGQGVRGEQFF.

This clonotype was seen once. The V call is TRBV20-1, the J call TRBJ2-7, with TRBD1 identical over 8 bases. Germline values: CDR1 DFQATT, CDR2 SNEGSKA (reference sequence). This CDR3 region has 11 residues. With 2 bases clipped from V and 13 bases from J, the junction kept 7 bases outside the gene matches. The CDR3 reads CSARSGTGAYF. The CDR3 DNA reads as TGCAGTGCTAGATCCGGGACAGGCGCATACTTC.

This clonotype is a singleton in its sample. The V and J genes are TRBV30 and TRBJ2-1; 10 bases match TRBD2. CDR1 GTSNPN and CDR2 SVGIG come from the germline V gene (reference sequence). The V and J ends lost 3 bases and 15 bases, in that order; junction bases with no gene match: 5. This CDR3 is 11 amino acids long. This CDR3 reads CAWRKGTSAFF. CDR3 sequence (DNA): TGTGCCTGGAGAAAAGGGACTAGCGCGTTCTTC.

V gene TRBV12-3 or TRBV12-4 combines with J gene TRBJ2-4; 7 bases match TRBD2. The trim removed 3 bases at V and 6 bases at J, leaving 5 bases unmatched. The CDR3 is made up of 14 amino acids. The CDR3 loop is CASSFSGAGNIQYF. Here the CDR3 DNA reads TGTGCCAGCAGTTTCAGCGGGGCTGGAAACATTCAGTACTTC.

The chain uses TRBV5-4 and TRBJ1-1; TRBD1 is a possible D gene (6 bases). The CDR3 is 15 amino acids. The ends were cut back, 4 bases at V and 0 bases at J, with 13 bases in the middle. The germline gives CDR1 SGHNT, CDR2 YYREEE (reference sequence). CDR3 coding DNA: TGTGCCAGCAGCAGCATGGACAGTTTGAACACTGAAGCTTTCTTT. This encodes CASSSMDSLNTEAFF.

This clonotype was seen a handful of times. For the CDR3, the DNA is TGCGCCAGCAGTATTGGAAGCAGACAAGAGACCCAGTACTTC. It codes for CASSIGSRQETQYF. The chain couples TRBV5-1 to TRBJ2-5; D is unclear. The V gene's germline CDR1 is SGHRS and CDR2 YFSETQ. The CDR3 contains 14 residues. The V and J ends lost 5 bases and 2 bases respectively, with 13 bases between them.

The sample holds a few counts of this clonotype. The chain joins TRBV6-2 or TRBV6-3 to TRBJ2-5; 7 positions match TRBD1. This CDR3 contains 12 residues. Per the germline V gene, CDR1 is MNHEY and CDR2 is SVGEGT. J gave up 3 bases and V 5 bases, and 0 bases lay outside the gene matches. In DNA form, the CDR3 reads TGTGCCAGCAGTGGGACAGAAGAGACCCAGTACTTC. It codes for CASSGTEETQYF.

A few counts support this clonotype. This chain links TRBV9 with TRBJ2-1; the D is unclear. Per the germline V gene, CDR1 is SGDLS and CDR2 is YYNGEE. This CDR3 has 15 residues. The V gene lost 0 bases and the J gene lost 10 bases, with 17 bases spanning the gap. CDR3 amino acids: CASSVAQRHEVEQFF. The DNA of the CDR3 is TGTGCCAGCAGCGTAGCCCAGCGCCACGAAGTGGAGCAGTTCTTC.

The rearrangement links TRBV3-1 to TRBJ2-2; D is possibly TRBD2 (7 bases). The germline V and J ends were trimmed by 3 bases and 5 bases, with 16 bases remaining between them. CDR3 length: 16 residues. The germline V gene has CDR1 LGHDT and CDR2 YNNKEL (reference sequence). CDR3 DNA sequence: TGTGCCAGCAGCCACAAGGGCGGGGGCGCGACCGGGGAGCTGTTTTTT. It specifies CASSHKGGGATGELFF.

There are a few counts of this clonotype. J is TRBJ2-6 and V is TRBV5-6; 12 bases agree with TRBD2. Unmatched junction bases numbered 6, after V lost 7 bases and J lost 1 base. The CDR3 is 17 amino acids. Germline assignment: CDR1 SGHDT and CDR2 YYEEEE. The CDR3 DNA reads TGTGCCAGCTCCGGACTAGCGGGAACGTCTGGGGCCAACGTCCTGACTTTC. This encodes CASSGLAGTSGANVLTF.

V and J are TRBV27 and TRBJ1-2, with D unclear. The CDR3 has 13 residues. The V gene lost 3 bases and the J gene lost 4 bases, with 9 bases spanning the gap. Germline V gene lookup returns CDR1 MNHEY and CDR2 SMNVEV (reference sequence). The CDR3 sequence: CASSFREFYGYTF. As DNA, the CDR3 is TGTGCCAGCAGTTTCCGGGAGTTCTATGGCTACACCTTC.

The chain links TRBV5-8 to TRBJ2-1; D is perhaps TRBD1 (6 bases). This CDR3 has 16 residues. Trimming shortened V by 0 bases and J by 8 bases, and 18 bases separated the two germline ends. Looked up from germline, CDR1 is SGHTS and CDR2 is YDEGEE. The CDR3, as DNA: TGTGCCAGCAGCTTGGGCTTTACAGGGTCGGTCTATGAGCAGTTCTTC. Protein product: CASSLGFTGSVYEQFF.